This TCR beta chain derives from a study of blood T cell repertoires in COVID-19 (dated by TCRdb to about 2020). For the wider study: Collaborator samples came from the United States, Italy and Spain and covered acute and convalescent phases of COVID-19. The samples were drawn from two sources: the first 160 participants of the ongoing ImmuneRACE study, and approximately 1,300 subjects contributed by 6 global collaborators. HLA class I and class II types, where available, came from metadata supplied by the sample provider rather than from assay-based typing. The repertoires were released in a freely available public database meant as a resource for research on the immune response to SARS-CoV-2. The material from the prospective study consisted of cDNA or gDNA derived from T cells, B-cell-depleted T cells, or PBMCs. Nearly every sample came with metadata listing a de-identified subject ID, COVID-19 status, age in years and sex. Subjects who had been exposed to COVID-19, were actively infected with it, or had recovered from it provided the deeply sampled blood TCRbeta repertoires that made up the dataset.

On this clone itself: What this receptor recognizes is not known. The input lacks base qualities; no much larger clone sits a single base away.

The collaborating institutions used their own protocols to collect whole blood in K2EDTA tubes. For TCRbeta analysis, collaborators shipped samples as frozen whole blood, isolated PBMCs, or DNA extracted from either of those sample types. Points the paper makes about the study in general: Clinical and demographic metadata were provided uncurated, with the amount varying by source and participant.

The immunoSEQ Assay, a bias-controlled multiplex PCR, was used to amplify TCRbeta CDR3 regions from genomic DNA. In the paper's pipeline: Nucleated cell counts per sample were estimated from amplification of reference gene primers within the assay. Sequence reads were collapsed and filtered to measure the absolute abundance of every unique TCRbeta CDR3 rearrangement. For each sample, productive Simpson clonality was calculated by taking the square root of Simpson's diversity index across productive rearrangements. Not all clones reach the TCRdb copy of this immuneACCESS table, which keeps in-frame sequences only. Checked studies attribute under half of the gap to unresolved V genes and leave the rest unexplained. The V and J calls and clone size come from that table; D and trimming were worked out from the DNA. This sample holds tens of thousands of clones; around 87% were observed only once. The leading ten clones occupy roughly 15% of the sample.

V is cut by 5 bases and J by 0 bases, and the space between the germline ends is 10 bases. Based on the germline V gene, the CDR1 and CDR2 sequences are SNHLY and FYNNEI. CDR3 length: 15 amino acids, cysteine to phenylalanine. The entry retains the CDR3 DNA only, 45 bases that are in frame from base 1. This receptor was identified in a male donor with acute or convalescent COVID-19. Recombination linked TRBV2 to TRBJ1-4; there is no confident call for the D gene. The specimen sequenced was peripheral blood. The CDR3 corresponds to CASSSGASTNEKLFF. The bases are TGTGCCAGCAGTTCCGGTGCCTCAACTAATGAAAAACTGTTTTTT.